This is a list of T cell receptor beta chains from one sample in a study of response to subunit inactivated influenza vaccine. TCRdb reanalysed the RT-PCR reads using MiXCR and keeps one entry per CDR3 protein. The sample holds about 700,000 distinct CDR3 sequences; around 15% are singletons and the top ten take approximately 7.6%. Source: PBMCs from blood, taken 14 to 15 days before vaccination. The source is a man aged 50-59 years who received an inactivated influenza vaccine. Each CDR3 is given with its conserved first and last residue. A D gene is named only where the DNA matches it firmly. Rows may omit the clone size; those that give it use once, few, many or a size class.

J: TRBJ1-4
D: .
V: TRBV12-3/TRBV12-4
size: .
CDR3: CASSFWGQDEKLFF
DNA: TGTGCCAGCAGTTTTTGGGGGCAAGATGAAAAACTGTTTTTT

J: TRBJ2-6
D: .
V: TRBV12-3/TRBV12-4
size: .
CDR3: CASSSPGYGANVLTF
DNA: TGTGCCAGCAGTTCACCAGGGTATGGGGCCAACGTCCTGACTTTC

J: TRBJ1-1
D: .
V: TRBV5-4
size: few
CDR3: CASSLEGTPLLASSAFF
DNA: TGTGCCAGCAGCTTGGAAGGGACCCCCCTCTTGGCGTCCTCGGCTTTCTTT

J: TRBJ1-1
D: .
V: TRBV6-1
size: few
CDR3: CASSKARTAKNTEAFF
DNA: TGTGCCAGCAGTAAAGCTCGGACAGCTAAGAACACTGAAGCTTTCTTT

J: TRBJ2-5
D: .
V: TRBV10-3
size: .
CDR3: CAISEGVVETQYF
DNA: TGTGCCATCAGTGAAGGGGTGGTGGAGACCCAGTACTTC

J: TRBJ2-5
D: .
V: TRBV11-2
size: .
CDR3: CASSLGTHNQETQYF
DNA: TGTGCCAGCAGCTTGGGGACACATAACCAAGAGACCCAGTACTTC

J: TRBJ2-7
D: .
V: TRBV7-8
size: many
CDR3: CASSLGTVSYEQYF
DNA: TGTGCCAGCAGCCTAGGGACTGTTTCCTACGAGCAGTACTTC

J: TRBJ1-1
D: .
V: TRBV19
size: few
CDR3: CASRAGQFTEAFF
DNA: TGTGCCAGTAGAGCAGGACAGTTCACTGAAGCTTTCTTT

J: TRBJ1-6
D: TRBD1
V: TRBV12-3/TRBV12-4
size: .
CDR3: CATTDRGMKYNSPLHF
DNA: TGTGCCACCACGGACAGGGGAATGAAGTATAATTCACCCCTCCACTTT

J: TRBJ1-5
D: TRBD1
V: TRBV29-1
size: .
CDR3: CSVAFTGDSNQPQHF
DNA: TGCAGCGTCGCCTTTACAGGGGATAGCAATCAGCCCCAGCATTTT

J: TRBJ2-1
D: TRBD2
V: TRBV4-3
size: .
CDR3: CASSQDSLGGAYNEQFF
DNA: TGCGCCAGCAGCCAAGATAGTCTGGGGGGGGCCTACAATGAGCAGTTCTTC

J: TRBJ2-5
D: .
V: TRBV7-2
size: many
CDR3: CASSLGSLETQYF
DNA: TGTGCCAGCAGCTTAGGTAGCCTAGAGACCCAGTACTTC

J: TRBJ2-7
D: .
V: TRBV20-1
size: once
CDR3: CSARGGALSYEQYF
DNA: TGCAGTGCTAGAGGAGGGGCCCTATCCTACGAGCAGTACTTC

J: TRBJ2-4
D: .
V: TRBV14
size: few
CDR3: CASSQERGNIQYF
DNA: TGTGCCAGCAGCCAAGAAAGGGGAAACATTCAGTACTTC

J: TRBJ2-3
D: .
V: TRBV29-1
size: .
CDR3: CSVKPTGFKDTQYF
DNA: TGCAGCGTGAAACCTACAGGTTTTAAAGATACGCAGTATTTT

J: TRBJ1-1
D: .
V: TRBV6-2/TRBV6-3
size: few
CDR3: CASSYLGGSRNTEAFF
DNA: TGTGCCAGCAGTTACCTCGGGGGGTCCCGGAACACTGAAGCTTTCTTT

J: TRBJ2-1
D: TRBD2
V: TRBV5-1
size: .
CDR3: CASSFSGIGYNEQFF
DNA: TGCGCCAGCAGCTTTAGCGGGATAGGATACAATGAGCAGTTCTTC